Following are 11 T cell receptor beta chains from one sample sequenced in a study. MiXCR was run by TCRdb on the RT-PCR reads, yielding one entry per CDR3 protein. Seen here are about 680,000 distinct CDR3 sequences, more than 13% observed once, and the top ten hold 3.6%. Input material: memory CD4+ T cells from blood. The receptors shown here come from a female donor in good health, serving as a healthy control.

V gene TRBV4-1 combines with J gene TRBJ1-2; TRBD1 agrees at 8 bases. This CDR3 region has 17 residues. J lost 4 bases, V lost 4 bases, and 14 bases had no gene match. In germline, CDR1 is MGHRA, CDR2 YSYEKL. The CDR3 loop reads CASSPGGQGPVGYGYTF. For the CDR3, the DNA is TGCGCCAGCAGCCCGGGAGGACAGGGCCCGGTAGGCTATGGCTACACCTTC.

This clonotype was seen ten or more times. The rearrangement uses TRBV18 and TRBJ2-3; a possible D gene is TRBD1 (6 bases). With 2 bases removed from V and 2 bases from J, the gap between germline ends came to 17 bases. Per germline, CDR1 KGHSH and CDR2 LQKENI. The CDR3 has 17 amino acids. DNA of the CDR3: TGTGCCAGCTCACCAAGTAAGCCGGGACACTACACAGATACGCAGTATTTT. Amino acid sequence: CASSPSKPGHYTDTQYF.

Notes on this clonotype: This could be a read error, since a much larger clone is one nucleotide away. V gene TRBV7-9 combines with J gene TRBJ1-2; tentative D call: TRBD1 (6 bases). Germline-derived CDR1 and CDR2 are SEHNR and FQNEAQ (reference sequence). This CDR3 is 13 amino acids long. The CDR3 loop reads CASSRDTNYGYAF. CDR3 bases: TGTGCCAGCAGCCGGGACACGAACTATGGCTACGCCTTC. The whole variable domain, filled in from reference TRBV7-9 and TRBJ1-2, reads DTGVSQNPRHKITKRGQNVTFRCDPISEHNRLYWYRQTLGQGPEFLTYFQNEAQLEKSRLLSDRFSAERPKGSFSTLEIQRTEQGDSAMYLCASSRDTNYGYAFGSGTRLTVV.

Concerning this clonotype: A much bigger clone sits one base away, suggesting this may be a read error. V gene TRBV5-6 combines with J gene TRBJ1-6; 8 bases map to TRBD1. Looked up from germline, CDR1 is SGHDT and CDR2 is YYEEEE. J gave up 4 bases and V 5 bases, and 2 bases lay outside the gene matches. The CDR3 is made up of 14 amino acids. The CDR3 region is CASRRTGYNSPLHF. The CDR3 DNA sequence: TGTGCCAGCAGGCGGACAGGGTATAATTCACCCCTCCACTTT.

This clonotype was seen at least ten times. The V and J genes are TRBV6-5 and TRBJ2-1; D unclear. Germline V gene sequence: CDR1 MNHEY, CDR2 SVGAGI. The germline V and J ends were trimmed by 6 bases and 9 bases, with 12 bases remaining between them. The CDR3 extends over 12 amino acids. CDR3 region: CASSHRATEQFF. The CDR3 coding sequence is TGTGCCAGCAGCCACCGAGCAACTGAGCAGTTCTTC.

This clonotype was counted between two and nine times. This chain links TRBV9 with TRBJ2-3; maybe TRBD2 (5 bases). The germline gives CDR1 SGDLS, CDR2 YYNGEE. The CDR3 is made up of 15 amino acids. The germline V and J ends were trimmed by 7 bases and 5 bases, with 20 bases remaining between them. The DNA of the CDR3 is TGTGCCAGCTCCGCGGCTAGCAGACTACAAGATACGCAGTATTTT. Translated: CASSAASRLQDTQYF.

The chain links TRBV20-1 to TRBJ2-3; possible D gene TRBD1, 6 bases. Trimming stripped 6 bases from V and 2 bases from J, with 15 bases between. The CDR3 is 14 residues long. Germline V gives CDR1 DFQATT, CDR2 SNEGSKA (reference sequence). The chain's CDR3 is CSARGWANTDTQYF. As DNA, the CDR3 is TGCAGTGCCAGGGGATGGGCTAACACAGATACGCAGTATTTT.

The chain recombines TRBV7-2 with TRBJ2-1; D unclear. The length of the CDR3 is 15 residues. Looked up from germline, CDR1 is SGHTA and CDR2 is FQGNSA. V was clipped by 5 bases and J by 7 bases, with 18 bases between them. The CDR3 DNA reads as TGTGCCAGCAGCCCACAAGGCGGCTCTACAAATGAGCAGTTCTTC. This translates into CASSPQGGSTNEQFF.

This clonotype was observed a handful of times. This rearrangement joins TRBV11-2 to TRBJ1-6, with D unresolved. This CDR3 is built from 17 residues. Germline loops: CDR1 SGHAT, CDR2 FQNNGV. V gave up 0 bases and J gave up 6 bases, with 15 bases separating them. CDR3 residues: CASSLDSGPIPNSPLHF. The CDR3 bases are TGTGCCAGCAGCTTAGATTCAGGCCCTATTCCTAATTCACCCCTCCACTTT.

This clonotype showed up just a few times. This chain uses TRBV6-1 with TRBJ1-2; D unclear. Germline V gene data show CDR1 as MNHNS and CDR2 as SASEGT. The V end lost 8 bases, the J end lost 8 bases, and 15 bases lay between the germline ends. The CDR3 extends over 12 amino acids. The CDR3 nucleotides are TGTGCCAGCGGAGGCGGCCTCGAGGGCTACACCTTC. Translation: CASGGGLEGYTF.

Many counts were recorded for this clonotype. The chain has TRBV9 and TRBJ2-5; 7 nucleotides align to TRBD2. Per germline, CDR1 SGDLS and CDR2 YYNGEE. V was pared by 0 bases and J by 4 bases, with 6 bases of the junction left unmatched. The CDR3 sequence is 15 residues long. The CDR3 sequence is CASSVATGGRETQYF. CDR3 nucleotides: TGTGCCAGCAGCGTAGCTACAGGCGGGAGAGAGACCCAGTACTTC. Full variable domain (outside the CDR3, taken from reference TRBV9 and TRBJ2-5): DSGVTQTPKHLITATGQRVTLRCSPRSGDLSVYWYQQSLDQGLQFLIQYYNGEERAKGNILERFSAQQFPDLHSELNLSSLELGDSALYFCASSVATGGRETQYFGPGTRLLVL.